This T cell receptor beta chain was sequenced in a study of OX40 agonist ivuxolimab in advanced cancers. Study information: Those treated in dose escalation had hepatocellular carcinoma, melanoma, renal cell cancer or head and neck cancer.

Produced via immunoSEQ multiplex PCR; TCRdb's table is partial and in-frame only. Found here are about 20,000 clones, around 82% of them singletons; the top ten hold around 10%. Germline V lookup: CDR1 SGHRS, CDR2 YFSETQ. This CDR3 region has 11 residues. V was shortened by 7 bases and J by 6 bases, with 11 bases between the two germline ends. The chain employs TRBV5-1 and TRBJ2-7; D is possibly TRBD2 (5 bases). The input for sequencing was CD4+ or CD8+ T cells sorted from blood, taken in a trial of the OX40 agonist ivuxolimab. The source is an adult with an advanced solid tumor such as melanoma, head and neck, liver or kidney cancer. CDR3 nucleotide sequence: TGCGCCAGCGGGCTAGGAGGCGAGCAGTACTTC. Translation: CASGLGGEQYF.